This is a list of T cell receptor beta chains from one sample in a study of CD8+ T cells in alopecia areata. Assay used: immunoSEQ multiplex PCR; TCRdb lists only in-frame clones, some missing. Seen here are fewer than 250,000 clones, 43% observed once, and the top ten hold roughly 2.8%. The material sequenced was CD4+ T cells sorted from blood, taken at approximately week 37, from a patient treated with tofacitinib. The origin of the receptors is a human donor with alopecia areata. The CDR3 runs from the conserved cysteine through the conserved F or W. Fields, in order: D gene, J gene, clone size, V gene, CDR3 DNA, CDR3 protein. D genes are given only for firm matches. Some rows mark clone size as missing; the rest say once, few, many or name a class of expanded clone.

TRBD1,TRBJ2-3,NA,TRBV2,TGCGTTTCCGGGACAGGGAAAACAGATACGCAGTATTTT,CVSGTGKTDTQYF
NA,TRBJ1-2,NA,TRBV27,TGTGCCAGCCGATTATCCAAGAACTATGGCTACACCTTC,CASRLSKNYGYTF
NA,TRBJ1-1,NA,TRBV6-1,TGTGCCAGCAGTGAACAGGGGATCGGGAACACTGAAGCTTTCTTT,CASSEQGIGNTEAFF
NA,TRBJ1-2,few,TRBV2,TGTGCCAGCATCAGGGCGGCAACTTCCTATGGCTACACCTTC,CASIRAATSYGYTF
NA,TRBJ1-2,few,TRBV7-2,TGTGCCAGCAGCTCCCGACCCCCGATGGGGTATGGCTACACCTTC,CASSSRPPMGYGYTF
NA,TRBJ1-2,NA,TRBV29-1,TGCAGCGTTAGCAGAGGGGTGGGCTATGGCTACACCTTC,CSVSRGVGYGYTF
NA,TRBJ2-4,NA,TRBV7-9,TGTGCCAGCAGCTTAAACGGGGGAATGGACATTCAGTACTTC,CASSLNGGMDIQYF
NA,TRBJ2-5,NA,TRBV5-1,TGCGCCAGCAGCTTACAGGGACGGGAAGAGACCCAGTACTTC,CASSLQGREETQYF
NA,TRBJ2-1,NA,TRBV15,TGTGCCACCAGCAGCTTGGCGGACAGCTCCTACAATGAGCAGTTCTTC,CATSSLADSSYNEQFF
TRBD2,TRBJ2-1,NA,TRBV27,TGTGCCAGCGCGCCTTATAGGACTAGCGAGTCCTACAATGAGCAGTTCTTC,CASAPYRTSESYNEQFF
NA,TRBJ2-7,few,TRBV29-1,TGCAGCGGGCGGACAGCTAACTCCTACGAGCAGTACTTC,CSGRTANSYEQYF
TRBD2,TRBJ2-2,few,TRBV29-1,TGCAGCGTTCACCTTGGGGCTAGCGGCGGGGAGCTGTTTTTT,CSVHLGASGGELFF
NA,TRBJ2-3,few,TRBV2,TGTGCCAGCAGCCTGACTAGATTGTCAGATACGCAGTATTTT,CASSLTRLSDTQYF
NA,TRBJ1-2,NA,TRBV19,TGTGCCAGTAGTATAGTGTGGCGACAGGAGTATGGCTACACCTTC,CASSIVWRQEYGYTF
TRBD1,TRBJ2-5,few,TRBV10-3,TGTGCCATCAGTGGGACAGGGGGCATGAGGGAGACCCAGTACTTC,CAISGTGGMRETQYF
NA,TRBJ1-5,NA,TRBV6-5,TGTGCCAGCAGATATCGGACAGACCAGCCCCAGCATTTT,CASRYRTDQPQHF
NA,TRBJ2-7,NA,TRBV30,TGTGCCTGGACCCCCCTCCAGGCGGGCTACGAGCAGTACTTC,CAWTPLQAGYEQYF
NA,TRBJ2-5,NA,TRBV7-2,TGTGCCAGCAGCTCCCTCTGGGTTAAGGAGACCCAGTACTTC,CASSSLWVKETQYF
TRBD2,TRBJ2-5,NA,TRBV20-1,TGCAGTGCTCGGGGGGAAGAGACCCAGTACTTC,CSARGEETQYF
NA,TRBJ1-4,NA,TRBV29-1,TGCAGCGTTCGGATCCCAGGGGACGATGAAAAACTGTTTTTT,CSVRIPGDDEKLFF
NA,TRBJ2-7,few,TRBV7-2,TGTGCCAGCAGCTTCGCCGGTAGCTCCTACGAGCAGTACTTC,CASSFAGSSYEQYF
NA,TRBJ2-1,few,TRBV5-1,TGCGCCAGCAGCTTGGCGGCCAATGAGCAGTTCTTC,CASSLAANEQFF
TRBD1,TRBJ2-7,few,TRBV4-2,TGTGCCAGCAGCCAAGACAGGGGGCTAGGCGAGCAGTACTTC,CASSQDRGLGEQYF
NA,TRBJ1-2,NA,TRBV2,TGTGCCAGCGGGGGAGGGTTTAAGGATGGAGGCTACACCTTC,CASGGGFKDGGYTF
NA,TRBJ2-1,NA,TRBV7-3,TGTGCCAGCAGCTTCCGGGACACCGACGGGGACAATGAGCAGTTCTTC,CASSFRDTDGDNEQFF
NA,TRBJ2-7,few,TRBV11-2,TGTGCCAGCAGCTTTCGGAGCACTAACGGGGACGAGCAGTACTTC,CASSFRSTNGDEQYF
TRBD2,TRBJ2-7,NA,TRBV27,TGTGCCAGCACTCCCACAGCGGGAGTCAGGGAGCAGTACTTC,CASTPTAGVREQYF
NA,TRBJ1-1,NA,TRBV25-1,TGTGCCAGCAGTGGCTTCCAAGGGCTTGAAGCTTTCTTT,CASSGFQGLEAFF
NA,TRBJ2-7,NA,TRBV7-2,TGTGCCAGCAGCCTGGACTCGTTCTACGAGCAGTACTTC,CASSLDSFYEQYF
NA,TRBJ2-5,NA,TRBV2,TGTGCCAGCACCGACCAAGAGACCCAGTACTTC,CASTDQETQYF
TRBD2,TRBJ2-6,NA,TRBV14,TGTGCCAGCAGCCCCCTTGGGGGGGTGAGCTCTGGGGCCAACGTCCTGACTTTC,CASSPLGGVSSGANVLTF
NA,TRBJ1-1,few,TRBV30,TGTGCCTGGAGAGAACAAGGATACACTGAAGCTTTCTTT,CAWREQGYTEAFF
NA,TRBJ2-5,NA,TRBV20-1,TGCAGTGCTTCTGACCAACAGACCCAGTACTTC,CSASDQQTQYF
TRBD1,TRBJ1-5,NA,TRBV2,TGTGCCAACTCCGACAGGGCTCGTCAGCCCCAGCATTTT,CANSDRARQPQHF
NA,TRBJ1-2,NA,TRBV6-5,TGTGCCAGCAACGGCAGGGCTAACTATGGCTACACCTTC,CASNGRANYGYTF
NA,TRBJ1-5,few,TRBV5-6,TGTGCCAGCAGCACCGCCGGCTACAATCAGCCCCAGCATTTT,CASSTAGYNQPQHF
TRBD1,TRBJ1-1,once,TRBV2,TGTGCCAGCTCGGGACAGGCTAGGGGAGCTTTCTTT,CASSGQARGAFF
TRBD2,TRBJ2-5,once,TRBV7-3,TGTGCCAGCAGCTTGCCGGCAGGCGGGGGACAGACCCAGTACTTC,CASSLPAGGGQTQYF
TRBD2,TRBJ2-5,NA,TRBV4-2,TGTGCCAGCAGCTTGCGTCTAGCGGGAGAAGAGACCCAGTACTTC,CASSLRLAGEETQYF
TRBD1,TRBJ1-5,few,TRBV4-1,TGCGCCAGCAGGAAACAGGGGGCGTCGGCCCAGCATTTT,CASRKQGASAQHF
NA,TRBJ2-7,few,TRBV7-2,TGTGCCAGCAGCTCTCACAAGGGGGGCTCCTACGAGCAGTACTTC,CASSSHKGGSYEQYF
NA,TRBJ2-5,once,TRBV7-2,TGTGCCAGCAGCTCAAGAGGCCAGACCCAGTACTTC,CASSSRGQTQYF